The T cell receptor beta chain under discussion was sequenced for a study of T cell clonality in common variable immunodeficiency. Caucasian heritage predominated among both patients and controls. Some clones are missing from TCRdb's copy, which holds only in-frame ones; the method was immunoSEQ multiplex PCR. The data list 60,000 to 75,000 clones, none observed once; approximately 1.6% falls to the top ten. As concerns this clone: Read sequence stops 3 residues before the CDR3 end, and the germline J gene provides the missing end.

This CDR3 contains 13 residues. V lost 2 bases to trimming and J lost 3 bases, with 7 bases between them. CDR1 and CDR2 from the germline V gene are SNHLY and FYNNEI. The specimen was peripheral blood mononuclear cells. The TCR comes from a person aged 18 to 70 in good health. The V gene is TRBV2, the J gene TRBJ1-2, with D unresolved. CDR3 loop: CASSESVYYGYTF. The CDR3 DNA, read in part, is TGTGCCAGCAGTGAATCGGTTTACTATGGC. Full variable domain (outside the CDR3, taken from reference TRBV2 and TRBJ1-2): EPEVTQTPSHQVTQMGQEVILRCVPISNHLYFYWYRQILGQKVEFLVSFYNNEISEKSEIFDDQFSVERPDGSNFTLKIRSTKLEDSAMYFCASSESVYYGYTFGSGTRLTVV.